Listed below are T cell receptor beta chains from one sample, sequenced in a study of CXCR3-negative and CXCR3-positive naive CD8 T cells. TCRdb reprocessed the 5' RACE reads; each CDR3 protein has one entry and no DNA is given. The listing contains around 26,000 distinct CDR3 sequences. Sequenced input: naive CXCR3- CD8+ T cells from blood. The receptors originated from a human donor in good health. Some clones in this sample may be carry-over from other donors' samples. The CDR3 runs from the conserved cysteine through the conserved F or W. Expanded clones get a size class; other rows say once, few or many, or leave the size out.

J gene	CDR3 length	clone size	V gene	CDR3 protein
TRBJ2-1	12	NA	TRBV6-2/TRBV6-3	CASSYPPLEQFF
TRBJ2-1	15	NA	TRBV4-1	CASSQDQSGYNEQFF
TRBJ2-2	14	NA	TRBV7-2	CASSLAGYTGELFF
TRBJ2-7	12	NA	TRBV5-1	CASSWTGKEQYF
TRBJ2-7	15	NA	TRBV6-2/TRBV6-3	CASSTSGLITYEQYF
TRBJ2-7	15	NA	TRBV28	CASSPRTGRSGEQYF
TRBJ2-3	17	NA	TRBV7-9	CASSPTTGQHSTDTQYF
TRBJ1-5	18	NA	TRBV7-3	CASSFRDRGERSNQPQHF
TRBJ2-1	13	NA	TRBV6-4	CASSDRGHNEQFF
TRBJ2-1	16	NA	TRBV19	CASSRDGSGGYNEQFF
TRBJ2-5	13	NA	TRBV29-1	CSVVFRAGETQYF
TRBJ1-2	16	NA	TRBV20-1	CSARGGETRDYYGYTF
TRBJ2-1	13	NA	TRBV5-6	CASRSGENNEQFF
TRBJ2-3	14	medium-sized	TRBV28	CATGTSGVTDTQYF
TRBJ2-3	15	NA	TRBV5-5	CASSLAWGSVDTQYF
TRBJ1-1	14	medium-sized	TRBV18	CASSPRAQGAEAFF
TRBJ2-2	14	NA	TRBV12-3/TRBV12-4	CASTLAGYTGELFF
TRBJ2-1	18	NA	TRBV5-5	CASSRHPTGRDLNNEQFF
TRBJ1-1	14	NA	TRBV5-1	CASSLAEGLAEAFF
TRBJ2-1	14	NA	TRBV28	CASSLLGQSDEQFF
TRBJ2-5	16	NA	TRBV21-1	CASSKARTGTKETQYF
TRBJ2-5	14	NA	TRBV3-1	CASSQDSSLETQYF
TRBJ2-7	13	NA	TRBV7-9	CASSRPPDRTQYF
TRBJ1-1	15	NA	TRBV9	CASSPGRVMNTEAFF
TRBJ2-3	13	NA	TRBV7-9	CASSLVPRDTQYF
TRBJ2-1	16	NA	TRBV11-2	CASGASGVSSYNEQFF
TRBJ2-7	13	NA	TRBV6-2/TRBV6-3	CASSYESTYEQYF
TRBJ2-2	14	NA	TRBV21-1	CASSKVDSTGELFF
TRBJ2-1	17	NA	TRBV5-4	CASSHGTSGASLNEQFF
TRBJ2-7	13	NA	TRBV5-1	CASSLEQDYEQYF
TRBJ1-5	12	NA	TRBV12-3/TRBV12-4	CASTGSNQPQHF
TRBJ1-2	13	NA	TRBV1	CTSTPKGNRGYTF